The rows below give T cell receptor beta chains drawn from one sample of a study of T cell therapy after organ transplantation. Libraries were prepared by immunoSEQ multiplex PCR; TCRdb keeps only in-frame clonotypes and omits some of them. This sample carries 50,000 or so clones, roughly 93% of them seen once, and the ten largest clones take around 3.1%. Antigens of these TCRs are unknown. The sequenced sample was CD8+ T cells from blood, obtained before autologous CMV-specific T cell therapy. All receptors derive from a human patient who had received a solid organ transplant and had CMV disease. Each CDR3 is given with its conserved first and last residue. D genes are given only for firm matches. Clone size is stated in some rows and not others, as once, few, many or a class when expanded.

clone_size: NA
v_call: TRBV25-1
d_call: NA
j_call: TRBJ2-3
cdr3_nt: TGTGCCAGCAGTAGTGACAAGGCAGGGTTTGCCTACACAGATACGCAGTATTTT
cdr3_aa: CASSSDKAGFAYTDTQYF

clone_size: NA
v_call: TRBV7-9
d_call: NA
j_call: TRBJ1-1
cdr3_nt: TGTGCCAGCAGAGGGAGCATGAACACTGAAGCTTTCTTT
cdr3_aa: CASRGSMNTEAFF

clone_size: NA
v_call: TRBV9
d_call: NA
j_call: TRBJ1-1
cdr3_nt: TGTGCCAGCAGCGTAGCGGGGGTTGACACTGAAGCTTTCTTT
cdr3_aa: CASSVAGVDTEAFF

clone_size: NA
v_call: TRBV7-9
d_call: NA
j_call: TRBJ2-5
cdr3_nt: TGTGCCAGCAGCTTAGTGGAGACCCAGTACTTC
cdr3_aa: CASSLVETQYF

clone_size: NA
v_call: TRBV7-2
d_call: TRBD2
j_call: TRBJ2-3
cdr3_nt: TGTGCCAGCAGCTTAACTAGCGGGGGGTTGGATACGCAGTATTTT
cdr3_aa: CASSLTSGGLDTQYF

clone_size: NA
v_call: TRBV4-3
d_call: NA
j_call: TRBJ1-1
cdr3_nt: TGCGCCAGCAGCCCGACCGTAAGATTGAACACTGAAGCTTTCTTT
cdr3_aa: CASSPTVRLNTEAFF

clone_size: NA
v_call: TRBV10-3
d_call: NA
j_call: TRBJ2-5
cdr3_nt: TGTGCCATCAGTGAAAGGGAGAGAGACCCAGAGACCCAGTACTTC
cdr3_aa: CAISERERDPETQYF

clone_size: NA
v_call: TRBV27
d_call: NA
j_call: TRBJ1-5
cdr3_nt: TGTGCCAGCAGTTTAGGGACCGGTTATAGCAATCAGCCCCAGCATTTT
cdr3_aa: CASSLGTGYSNQPQHF

clone_size: NA
v_call: TRBV27
d_call: NA
j_call: TRBJ1-5
cdr3_nt: TGTGCCAGCAGTCCCCTCCGGGGAGAGGGTAATCAGCCCCAGCATTTT
cdr3_aa: CASSPLRGEGNQPQHF

clone_size: once
v_call: TRBV15
d_call: NA
j_call: TRBJ1-1
cdr3_nt: TGTGCCACCAGCGGGACGTACACTGAAGCTTTCTTT
cdr3_aa: CATSGTYTEAFF